This passage covers 20 T cell receptor beta chains from one sample sequenced in a study of T cells expressing NK-cell markers. TCRdb re-called the 5' RACE reads; one entry per CDR3 protein, DNA not given. The sample features 150,000 or so distinct CDR3 sequences, with 15% to 20% in its top ten. The sample was blood T cells: a sorted CD56 or NKG2C T cell subset, CD4+ or CD8+ T cells, or bulk PBMC T cells (not recorded which). The receptors stem from a woman aged 18 to 75 in good health.

The chain uses TRBV6-1 and TRBJ1-5; as DNA is missing, the TRBD1 call by TCRdb cannot be tested. The germline CDR1 and CDR2 sequences are MNHNS and SASEGT. The CDR3 is made up of 15 amino acids. The CDR3 is CASSAWGQGNQPQHF.

The chain recombines TRBV20-1 with TRBJ1-5; the D call from TCRdb, TRBD1, cannot be confirmed without DNA. The CDR3 loop spans 15 amino acids. The V gene's germline CDR1 is DFQATT and CDR2 SNEGSKA (reference sequence). The CDR3 region is CSATGQTGSAQPQHF.

The chain is built from TRBV29-1 and TRBJ2-2; the D call from TCRdb, TRBD2, cannot be confirmed without DNA. In germline, CDR1 is SQVTM, CDR2 ANQGSEA. The CDR3 length is 14 residues. CDR3 residues: CSGSGGANTGELFF.

This CDR3 reads CASSAGLAGGRSSTDTQYF. The rearrangement uses TRBV4-2 and TRBJ2-3; TCRdb names TRBD2, which stays unverified in the absence of DNA. The CDR3 length is 19 residues. Germline V CDR1 and CDR2: LGHNA, YNFKEQ.

The chain links TRBV7-3 to TRBJ2-3; TCRdb indicates TRBD2, and absent DNA this call remains unverified. From germline, CDR1 is SGHTA and CDR2 FQGTGA. This CDR3 is 18 amino acids long. CDR3 residues: CASSLETSGRAGTDTQYF.

The rearrangement links TRBV10-3 to TRBJ2-3; TCRdb's D call of TRBD2 is untestable without DNA. Germline CDR1 is ENHRY and CDR2 is SYGVKD. CDR3 length equals 15 residues. CDR3 amino acids: CAISVYGPRTDTQYF.

This chain links TRBV12-3 or TRBV12-4 with TRBJ1-3; the TCRdb call, TRBD1, lacks DNA for checking. The CDR3 has 17 amino acids. CDR3 amino acids: CASSLGGRRDRLNTIYF.

V gene TRBV5-5 combines with J gene TRBJ2-1; TCRdb returns TRBD1, unconfirmable since there is no DNA. This CDR3 is 13 amino acids long. Germline CDR1 reads SGHKS; CDR2 reads YYEKEE (reference sequence). CDR3 sequence: CASSLGQGPEQFF.

The chain recombines TRBV6-5 with TRBJ2-5; TCRdb calls TRBD1, which cannot be checked without DNA. The germline V gene encodes CDR1 MNHEY and CDR2 SVGAGI. The CDR3 has 16 residues. The CDR3 region is CASSSPGRGGGETQYF.

CDR3 sequence: CASSLTGNDQPQHF. The gene calls are TRBV5-1 and TRBJ1-5; TCRdb returns TRBD1, unconfirmable since there is no DNA. This CDR3 comprises 14 residues. Germline V gene data show CDR1 as SGHRS and CDR2 as YFSETQ.

This chain links TRBV9 with TRBJ2-3; the D call of TRBD2 rests on TCRdb alone, since no DNA is present to check it. The germline CDR1 and CDR2 sequences are SGDLS and YYNGEE. The CDR3 extends over 16 amino acids. The CDR3 spells CASSVYLAGATDTQYF.

The gene calls are TRBV20-1 and TRBJ1-2; the TRBD1 assignment by TCRdb is unverifiable without DNA. The CDR3 runs 14 residues. Germline V gives CDR1 DFQATT, CDR2 SNEGSKA (reference sequence). CDR3 loop: CSARDRGTNYGYTF.

J is TRBJ1-2 and V is TRBV7-9; TCRdb reports TRBD1, a call that lacks DNA to check it against. Germline CDR1 and CDR2: SEHNR and FQNEAQ (reference sequence). This CDR3 contains 13 residues. The CDR3 protein is CASSRISPHGYTF.

This chain joins TRBV15 and TRBJ2-5; no DNA is available, so the TRBD2 call from TCRdb remains unchecked. The CDR3 covers 14 residues. Per the germline V gene, CDR1 is LNHNV and CDR2 is YYDKDF (reference sequence). CDR3 amino acids: CATGPERAGETQYF.

This chain links TRBV7-2 with TRBJ1-5; TCRdb names TRBD1, which stays unverified in the absence of DNA. The germline V gene has CDR1 SGHTA and CDR2 FQGNSA. CDR3 length: 13 residues. This chain's CDR3 is CASSPQGNQPQHF. The full variable domain, in which reference TRBV7-2 and TRBJ1-5 provide the parts outside the CDR3, is GAGVSQSPSNKVTEKGKDVELRCDPISGHTALYWYRQSLGQGLEFLIYFQGNSAPDKSGLPSDRFSAERTGGSVSTLTIQRTQQEDSAVYLCASSPQGNQPQHFGDGTRLSIL.

This chain uses TRBV5-1 with TRBJ1-1; TCRdb indicates TRBD1, and absent DNA this call remains unverified. This CDR3 is 15 amino acids long. Germline loops: CDR1 SGHRS, CDR2 YFSETQ. The CDR3 is CASSFPGGRDTEAFF.

V gene TRBV29-1 combines with J gene TRBJ2-1. The CDR3 loop spans 13 amino acids. Germline CDR1 reads SQVTM; CDR2 reads ANQGSEA. CDR3 protein: CSADSFSYNEQFF.

V usage is TRBV7-9 and J usage is TRBJ2-1; no DNA is available, so the TRBD1 call from TCRdb remains unchecked. Germline loops: CDR1 SEHNR, CDR2 FQNEAQ (reference sequence). This CDR3 contains 16 residues. The CDR3 protein is CASSLASGAGYNEQFF.

This chain connects TRBV20-1 to TRBJ2-3; TCRdb gives TRBD1 as the D gene, but with no DNA this cannot be confirmed. Germline CDR1 is DFQATT and CDR2 is SNEGSKA (reference sequence). The CDR3 totals 15 residues. CDR3: CSAFGHFASTDTQYF.

The chain joins TRBV7-6 to TRBJ2-5; TCRdb designates TRBD1, a call that cannot be tested without DNA. The CDR3 contains 13 residues. From germline, CDR1 is SGHVS and CDR2 FNYEAQ. The CDR3 protein is CASSLGVRETQYF.